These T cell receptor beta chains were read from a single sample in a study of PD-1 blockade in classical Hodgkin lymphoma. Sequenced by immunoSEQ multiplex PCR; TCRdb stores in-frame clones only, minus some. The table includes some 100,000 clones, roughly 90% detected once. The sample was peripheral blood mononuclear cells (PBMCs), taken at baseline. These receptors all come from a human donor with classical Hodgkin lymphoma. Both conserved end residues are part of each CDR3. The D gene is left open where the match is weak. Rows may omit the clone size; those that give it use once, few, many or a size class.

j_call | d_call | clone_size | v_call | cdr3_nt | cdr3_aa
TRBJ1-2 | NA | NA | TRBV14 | TGTGCCAGCAGCCAAGACTTTTCAGGGCCCTATGGCTACACCTTC | CASSQDFSGPYGYTF
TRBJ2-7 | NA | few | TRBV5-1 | TGCGCCAGCAGCTTCAACTACGAGCAGTACTTC | CASSFNYEQYF
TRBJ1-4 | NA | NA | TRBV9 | TGTGCCAGCAGCTTCAGGGTAGGATCTGGAAAACTGTTTTTT | CASSFRVGSGKLFF
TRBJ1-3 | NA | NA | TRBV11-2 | TGTGCCAGCAACCCAGGCCCCCTCTCTGGAAACACCATATATTTT | CASNPGPLSGNTIYF
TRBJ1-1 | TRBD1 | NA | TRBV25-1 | TGTGCCAGCAGAGGGACAGGGCACACTGAAGCTTTCTTT | CASRGTGHTEAFF
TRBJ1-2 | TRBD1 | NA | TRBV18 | TGTGCCAGCTCACCTGGACAGGTTCCCGCGGGAGATGGCTACACCTTC | CASSPGQVPAGDGYTF
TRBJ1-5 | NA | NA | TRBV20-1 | TGCAGTGCTAGAGGAGATCAGCCCCAGCATTTT | CSARGDQPQHF
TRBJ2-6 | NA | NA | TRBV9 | TGTGCCAGCAGGGGGGTCAACCCCTCTGGGGCCAACGTCCTGACTTTC | CASRGVNPSGANVLTF
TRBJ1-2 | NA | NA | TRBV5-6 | TGTGCCAGCAGCTTAACAGGGAGCGTTGGCTACACCTTC | CASSLTGSVGYTF
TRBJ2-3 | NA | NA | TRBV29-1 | TGCAGCGTTGGCGTGGCTCCCGGAGATACGCAGTATTTT | CSVGVAPGDTQYF
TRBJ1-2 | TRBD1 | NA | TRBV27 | TGTGCCAGCAGTTTATATCGCGGACAGGTGCATGGCTACACCTTC | CASSLYRGQVHGYTF
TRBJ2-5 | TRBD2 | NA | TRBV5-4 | TGTGCCAGCAGCTTGGATGCTAGCGGGAGGGACTGGGAGACCCAGTACTTC | CASSLDASGRDWETQYF
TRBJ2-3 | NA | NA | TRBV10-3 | TGTGCCATCAGGACGACAACTAGCACAGATACGCAGTATTTT | CAIRTTTSTDTQYF
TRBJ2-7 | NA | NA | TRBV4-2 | TGTGCCAGCAGCCAAGATCGCCCCTACGAGCAGTACTTC | CASSQDRPYEQYF
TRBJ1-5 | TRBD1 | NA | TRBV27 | TGTGCCAGCAGTTTAACAGGGGGCGAAAATCAGCCCCAGCATTTT | CASSLTGGENQPQHF
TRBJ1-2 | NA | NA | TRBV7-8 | TGTGCCAGCAGCGAGCACGGGGGGCGGGAGGGTGGCTACACCTTC | CASSEHGGREGGYTF
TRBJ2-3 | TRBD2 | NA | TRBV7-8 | TGTGCCAGCAGCCGAGGACTAGCGGGAGGGCCCAGCACAGATACGCAGTATTTT | CASSRGLAGGPSTDTQYF